These 18 T cell receptor beta chains originate from one sample sequenced in a study of T cells in women clearing cervical HPV infection. Profiling relied on immunoSEQ multiplex PCR, and the TCRdb table lists in-frame clones only, not all of them. The sample holds some 30,000 clones. Sequencing used blood buffy coat. These receptors originate from a woman between 18 and 70 years old with a cervical HPV16 infection that either progressed to CIN3+ or cleared (not recorded which).

Notes on this clone: The read terminates 3 residues ahead of where the CDR3 ends, so the germline J gene completes it. The chain uses TRBV5-1 and TRBJ2-2; weak D call: TRBD1 (5 bases). This CDR3 contains 14 residues. Germline V gene lookup returns CDR1 SGHRS and CDR2 YFSETQ. The part of the CDR3 DNA that was read is TGCGCCAGCAGCTTAGCCTCTGGGGCCAACGTG. This gives the protein CASSLASGANV. The full CDR3 protein is CASSLASGANVLFF. Looking up the rest from reference TRBV5-1 and TRBJ2-2 gives the full variable domain: KAGVTQTPRYLIKTRGQQVTLSCSPISGHRSVSWYQQTPGQGLQFLFEYFSETQRNKGNFPGRFSGRQFSNSRSEMNVSTLELGDSALYLCASSLASGANVLFFGEGSRLTVL.

A note on this clone: The DNA ends 3 residues before the CDR3 does, and the rest of the CDR3 is filled in from the germline J gene. The V call is TRBV19, the J call TRBJ2-4, with a tentative D call TRBD2 (5 bases). The CDR3 loop spans 14 amino acids. Germline values: CDR1 LNHDA, CDR2 SQIVND (reference sequence). Trimming took off 3 bases at V and 5 bases at J, with 11 bases between the two ends. The sequenced CDR3 bases are TGTGCCAGTAGTATCAGAGGGCGGGAAAACATT. This codes for CASSIRGRENI. The CDR3 in its entirety is CASSIRGRENIQYF.

CDR3 amino acids: CAWSVSAGGTQYF. The covered CDR3 bases are TGTGCCTGGAGTGTATCGGCGGGAGGGACC. The chain recombines TRBV30 with TRBJ2-5; 8 nucleotides align to TRBD2. The observed sequence ends 3 residues before the CDR3 terminus, with the missing tail filled in from the germline J gene. The length of the CDR3 is 13 residues. V lost 0 bases to trimming and J lost 7 bases; unmatched junction nucleotides: 4. CDR1 is GTSNPN and CDR2 is SVGIG in the germline V gene (reference sequence).

A word on this clone: The CDR3 end lies 3 residues beyond the end of the read and is filled in from the germline J gene. The rearrangement joins TRBV20-1 to TRBJ2-3, with D possibly being TRBD2 (6 bases). This CDR3 spans 12 amino acids. CDR1 and CDR2 (germline): DFQATT, SNEGSKA (reference sequence). Incomplete CDR3 DNA: TGCAGTGCAACTAGCAGACAAGAGACG. Residues: CSATSRQET. The whole CDR3 is CSATSRQETQYF.

On this clone itself: The read halts 3 residues ahead of the CDR3 end, with the missing end drawn from the germline J gene. This chain links TRBV2 with TRBJ2-5; TRBD1 is a possible D gene (6 bases). This CDR3 has 15 residues. The ends were cut back, 7 bases at V and 1 base at J, with 16 bases in the middle. Germline CDR1 reads SNHLY; CDR2 reads FYNNEI. CDR3 in amino acids: CASIKQGRRQETQYF. The sequenced part of the CDR3 DNA is TGTGCCAGCATAAAACAGGGTCGGCGCCAAGAGACC.

Turning to this clone: Read sequence stops 3 residues before the CDR3 end, and the germline J gene provides the missing end. V and J are TRBV7-7 and TRBJ2-1, with a weak D call TRBD1 (8 bases). The germline CDR1 and CDR2 sequences are SSHAT and FNYEAQ (reference sequence). The CDR3 length is 14 residues. V lost 3 bases to trimming and J lost 8 bases, with 14 bases between them. CDR3 sequence: CASSLRTGGDEQFF. The covered CDR3 bases are TGTGCCAGCAGCTTGAGAACAGGGGGGGATGAG.

On this clone: The missing CDR3 end, 3 residues past where the read stops, is filled in from the germline J gene. V gene TRBV11-2 combines with J gene TRBJ2-1, with D possibly called TRBD1 or TRBD2 (5 bases each). The CDR3 is 12 amino acids. V gave up 3 bases and J gave up 9 bases, with 9 bases separating them. In germline, CDR1 is SGHAT, CDR2 FQNNGV. CDR3 DNA, as far as it was read: TGTGCCAGCAGCTTCGAGGGGAGTGAG. It is translated as CASSFEGSE. Given in full, the CDR3 is CASSFEGSEQFF. Filled out from reference TRBV11-2 and TRBJ2-1, the complete variable domain reads EAGVAQSPRYKIIEKRQSVAFWCNPISGHATLYWYQQILGQGPKLLIQFQNNGVVDDSQLPKDRFSAERLKGVDSTLKIQPAKLEDSAVYLCASSFEGSEQFFGPGTRLTVL.

A remark on this clone: The CDR3 end lies 3 residues beyond the end of the read and is filled in from the germline J gene. The J gene is TRBJ1-6, the V gene TRBV2; D gene uncertain. The length of the CDR3 is 12 residues. Deletions cut 4 bases from V and 7 bases from J, with 5 bases between. Germline V gene data show CDR1 as SNHLY and CDR2 as FYNNEI. The CDR3 bases that were read are TGTGCCAGCAGTGCGGGGAATTCACCC. Its protein is CASSAGNSP. In full, the CDR3 is CASSAGNSPLHF.

Details on this clone: The CDR3 end lies 3 residues beyond the end of the read and is filled in from the germline J gene. V and J are TRBV28 and TRBJ2-5; 10 bases are a match to TRBD1. The CDR3 runs 16 residues. Germline trimming cut 5 bases from V and 0 bases from J; bases unmatched to any gene: 6. The germline gives CDR1 MDHEN, CDR2 SYDVKM. The CDR3 sequence: CASSTRTGGDQETQYF. The part of the CDR3 DNA that was read is TGTGCCAGCAGTACAAGGACAGGGGGGGACCAAGAGACC.

Turning to this clone: The read stops 3 residues short of the end of the CDR3; the missing end is completed from the germline J gene. The rearrangement links TRBV24-1 to TRBJ1-5, with TRBD1 identical over 9 bases. The CDR3 contains 18 residues. J gave up 4 bases and V 2 bases, and 11 bases lay outside the gene matches. Germline loops: CDR1 KGHDR, CDR2 SFDVKD. CDR3 DNA, as far as it was read: TGTGCCACCAGTGATTATATCTCGGGACAGGGTGCTAATCAGCCC. Encoded protein: CATSDYISGQGANQP. The entire CDR3 protein reads CATSDYISGQGANQPQHF.

Points on this clone: The CDR3 extends 3 residues past the end of the read, so its final part is completed from the germline J gene. This rearrangement joins TRBV5-1 to TRBJ1-1; weak D call: TRBD1 (5 bases). Per germline, CDR1 SGHRS and CDR2 YFSETQ. CDR3 size: 14 residues. The V and J ends lost 1 base and 1 base respectively, with 8 bases between them. The sequenced CDR3 bases are TGCGCCAGCAGCTTGTCTGGACAGAACACTGAA. Amino acids: CASSLSGQNTE. The whole CDR3 reads CASSLSGQNTEAFF.

In regard to this clone: The CDR3 is cut off 3 residues early in the read; its end comes from the germline J gene. This chain joins TRBV10-3 and TRBJ2-1; D might be TRBD2 (6 bases). V gave up 8 bases and J gave up 8 bases, with 13 bases separating them. In germline, CDR1 is ENHRY, CDR2 SYGVKD. CDR3 length equals 12 residues. Here the CDR3 reads CAIRESGDEQFF. CDR3 DNA, as far as it was read: TGTGCCATCCGGGAGTCCGGGGATGAG.

About this clone itself: The sequenced fragment ends 3 residues before the CDR3 boundary, so the rest is inferred from the germline J gene. The rearrangement links TRBV2 to TRBJ2-7; 14 bases line up with TRBD2. The V segment lost 6 bases and the J segment 2 bases; nucleotides outside the gene matches: 3. This CDR3 is built from 15 residues. Germline V gives CDR1 SNHLY, CDR2 FYNNEI. CDR3 region: CASRGLAGDPYEQYF. The CDR3 bases that were read are TGTGCCAGCAGGGGACTAGCGGGGGATCCCTACGAG.

As regards this clone: The CDR3 end is not reached by the read, which stops 3 residues before it; the germline J gene fills it in. The chain links TRBV5-1 to TRBJ1-6; 8 bases agree with TRBD1. Germline V lookup: CDR1 SGHRS, CDR2 YFSETQ. The CDR3 contains 18 residues. With V trimmed by 4 bases and J by 0 bases, 9 bases remained unmatched. Partial CDR3 DNA: TGCGCCAGCAGCCCACGGGACAGGTCGTTCTCCTATAATTCACCC. Its protein is CASSPRDRSFSYNSP. The whole CDR3 region reads CASSPRDRSFSYNSPLHF.

Comment on this clone: The CDR3 extends 3 residues past the end of the read, so its final part is completed from the germline J gene. The rearrangement joins TRBV19 to TRBJ2-7; 8 bases line up with TRBD1. CDR1 and CDR2 (germline): LNHDA, SQIVND (reference sequence). This CDR3 has 16 residues. After removal of 1 base from V and 1 base from J, the junction contained 6 bases not matched to a gene. CDR3 bases read: TGTGCCAGTAGTATAGCAACAGGGGGAAGGTCCTACGAG. Translation: CASSIATGGRSYE. The full CDR3 protein is CASSIATGGRSYEQYF.

Turning to this clone: The read comes to an end 3 residues before the CDR3 does, leaving the germline J gene to fill in the end. The chain uses TRBV5-1 and TRBJ2-7, with 9 bases aligning to TRBD1. This CDR3 has 15 residues. Trimming at V came to 1 base and at J to 5 bases, leaving 7 bases not matched to a gene. Germline V gene sequence: CDR1 SGHRS, CDR2 YFSETQ. CDR3 residues: CASSLRGQGRDEQYF. The CDR3 bases that were read are TGCGCCAGCAGCTTGAGGGGACAGGGTCGTGACGAG. Looking up the rest from reference TRBV5-1 and TRBJ2-7 gives the full variable domain: KAGVTQTPRYLIKTRGQQVTLSCSPISGHRSVSWYQQTPGQGLQFLFEYFSETQRNKGNFPGRFSGRQFSNSRSEMNVSTLELGDSALYLCASSLRGQGRDEQYFGPGTRLTVT.

Points on this clone: The CDR3 end falls 3 residues outside the read, so it is completed with the germline J gene. The V and J genes are TRBV9 and TRBJ2-1; possible D gene TRBD1, 6 bases. Looked up from germline, CDR1 is SGDLS and CDR2 is YYNGEE. V lost 4 bases and J 9 bases, leaving 11 bases between the germline ends. This CDR3 contains 12 residues. CDR3 amino acids: CASSPLRGEQFF. Partial CDR3 DNA: TGTGCCAGCAGCCCCCTCAGGGGTGAG.

With regard to this clone: The read is 3 residues too short to cover the CDR3 end, so that end is filled in from the germline J gene. The chain carries TRBV19 and TRBJ2-1; TRBD2 matches 7 bases. Germline CDR1 and CDR2: LNHDA and SQIVND (reference sequence). This CDR3 comprises 18 residues. V lost 3 bases and J lost 6; bases outside the gene matches: 17. Partial CDR3 DNA: TGTGCCAGTAGTATTGGAAGCCCGGGGGGTCGCTCCATCAATGAG. Translation: CASSIGSPGGRSINE. From start to end, the CDR3 is CASSIGSPGGRSINEQFF.